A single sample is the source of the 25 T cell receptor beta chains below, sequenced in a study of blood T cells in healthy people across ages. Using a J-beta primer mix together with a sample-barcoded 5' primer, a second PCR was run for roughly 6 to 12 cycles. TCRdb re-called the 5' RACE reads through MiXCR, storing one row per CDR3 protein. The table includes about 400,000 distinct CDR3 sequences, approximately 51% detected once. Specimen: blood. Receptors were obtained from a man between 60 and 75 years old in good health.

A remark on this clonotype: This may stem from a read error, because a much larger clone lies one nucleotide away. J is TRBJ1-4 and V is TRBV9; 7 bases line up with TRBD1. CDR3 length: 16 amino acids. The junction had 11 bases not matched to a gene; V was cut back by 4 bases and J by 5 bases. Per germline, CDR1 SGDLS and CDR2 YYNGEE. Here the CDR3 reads CASSPRVGQMNEKLFF. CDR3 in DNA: TGTGCCAGCAGCCCACGAGTGGGACAGATGAATGAAAAACTGTTTTTT.

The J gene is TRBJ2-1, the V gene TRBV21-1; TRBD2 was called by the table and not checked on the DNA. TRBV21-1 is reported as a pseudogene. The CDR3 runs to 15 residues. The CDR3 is CASSTLSGGANEQFF. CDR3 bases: TGTGCCAGCAGCACCCTTAGCGGGGGGGCCAATGAGCAGTTCTTC.

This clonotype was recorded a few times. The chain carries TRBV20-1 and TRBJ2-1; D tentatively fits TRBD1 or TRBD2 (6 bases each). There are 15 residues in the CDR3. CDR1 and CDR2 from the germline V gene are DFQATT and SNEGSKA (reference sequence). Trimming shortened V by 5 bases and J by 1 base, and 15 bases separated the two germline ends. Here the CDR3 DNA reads TGCAGTGCTGGGGGCGGGACCCCTTCCTACAATGAGCAGTTCTTC. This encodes CSAGGGTPSYNEQFF.

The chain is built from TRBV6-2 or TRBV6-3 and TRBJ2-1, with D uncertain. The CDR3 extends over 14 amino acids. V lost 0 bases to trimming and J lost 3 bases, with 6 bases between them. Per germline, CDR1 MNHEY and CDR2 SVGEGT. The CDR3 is CASSYSGGYNEQFF. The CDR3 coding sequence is TGTGCCAGCAGTTACTCGGGCGGCTACAATGAGCAGTTCTTC.

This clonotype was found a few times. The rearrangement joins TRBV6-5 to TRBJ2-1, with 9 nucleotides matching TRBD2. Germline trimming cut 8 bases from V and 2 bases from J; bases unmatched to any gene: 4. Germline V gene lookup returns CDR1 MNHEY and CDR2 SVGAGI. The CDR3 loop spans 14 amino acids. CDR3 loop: CASGLAQTYNEQFF. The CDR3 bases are TGTGCCAGCGGACTAGCGCAAACCTACAATGAGCAGTTCTTC.

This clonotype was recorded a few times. The CDR3 DNA reads TGTGCCAGCAGTGCCACACAGGGAGGGGGGACCCAGTACTTC. As protein: CASSATQGGGTQYF. The genes are TRBV6-5 and TRBJ2-7, with a possible D match to TRBD2 (7 bases). The J call may not be correct, given that the DNA end is closer to TRBJ2-5. There are 14 residues in the CDR3. The germline CDR1 and CDR2 sequences are MNHEY and SVGAGI.

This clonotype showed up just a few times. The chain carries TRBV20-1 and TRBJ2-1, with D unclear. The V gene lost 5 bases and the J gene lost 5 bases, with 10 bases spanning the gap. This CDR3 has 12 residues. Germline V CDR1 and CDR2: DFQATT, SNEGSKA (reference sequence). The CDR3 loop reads CSARAIDNEQFF. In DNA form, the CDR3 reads TGCAGTGCTCGAGCGATCGACAATGAGCAGTTCTTC.

This chain's CDR3 is CASRRRLGETQYF. The DNA of the CDR3 is TGTGCCAGCAGGCGTCGACTAGGGGAGACCCAGTACTTC. This chain links TRBV12-3 or TRBV12-4 with TRBJ2-5, with D possibly matching TRBD2 (6 bases). Trimming took 6 bases from V and 5 from J, leaving 13 bases between them. The CDR3 is 13 residues long.

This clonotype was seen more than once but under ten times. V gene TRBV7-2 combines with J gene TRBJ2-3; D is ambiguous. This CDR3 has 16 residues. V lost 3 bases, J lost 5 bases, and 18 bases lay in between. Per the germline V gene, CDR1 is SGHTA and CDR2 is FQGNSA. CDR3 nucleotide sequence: TGTGCCAGCAGCTTTGCCGCGGTGGGCGGAATAGATACGCAGTATTTT. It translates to CASSFAAVGGIDTQYF.

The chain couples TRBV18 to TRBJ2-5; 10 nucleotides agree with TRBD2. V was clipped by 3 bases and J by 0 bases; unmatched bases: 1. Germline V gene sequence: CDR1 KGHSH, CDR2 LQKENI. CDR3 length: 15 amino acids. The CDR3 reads CASSPSGGHQETQYF. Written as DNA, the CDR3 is TGTGCCAGCTCACCTAGCGGGGGGCACCAAGAGACCCAGTACTTC.

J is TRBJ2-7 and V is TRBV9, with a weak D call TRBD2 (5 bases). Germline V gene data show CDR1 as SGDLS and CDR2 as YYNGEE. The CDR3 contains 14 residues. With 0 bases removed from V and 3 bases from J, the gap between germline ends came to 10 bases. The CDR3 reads CASSVAGGYYEQYF. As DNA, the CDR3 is TGTGCCAGCAGCGTAGCGGGCGGGTACTACGAGCAGTACTTC.

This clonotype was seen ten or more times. The CDR3 nucleotides read TGTGCCAGCAGTGAGAGGCCTAGGGGGGGGGGCCACTACAATGAGCAGTACTTC. Translation: CASSERPRGGGHYNEQYF. This rearrangement joins TRBV25-1 to TRBJ2-1; D possibly corresponds to TRBD2 (7 bases). The J call is doubtful: the DNA matches TRBJ2-7 better. The V gene's germline CDR1 is MGHDK and CDR2 SYGVNS. The CDR3 is made up of 18 amino acids.

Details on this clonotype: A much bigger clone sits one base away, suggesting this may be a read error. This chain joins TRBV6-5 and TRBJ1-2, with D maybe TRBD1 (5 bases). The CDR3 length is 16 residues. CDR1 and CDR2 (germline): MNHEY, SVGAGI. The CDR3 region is CTSSYRGRRPRDGYTF. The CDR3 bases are TGTACCAGCAGTTATCGGGGCAGAAGGCCGCGGGATGGCTACACCTTC.

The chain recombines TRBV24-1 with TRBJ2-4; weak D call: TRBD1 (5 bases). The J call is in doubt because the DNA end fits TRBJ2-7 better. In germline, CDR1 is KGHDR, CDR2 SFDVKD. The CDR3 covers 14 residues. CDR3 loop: CATSDQGIDDEQYF. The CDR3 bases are TGTGCCACCAGTGATCAGGGAATCGACGACGAGCAGTACTTC.

The CDR3 DNA reads TGCAGCGTGTCCGGGACTAGCGGCCAAGAGACCCAGTACTTC. This sequence encodes CSVSGTSGQETQYF. The V call is TRBV29-1, the J call TRBJ2-5; 11 positions agree with TRBD2. CDR3 length equals 14 residues. Trimming took 6 bases from V and 1 from J; bases not matched to a gene: 4. Germline values: CDR1 SQVTM, CDR2 ANQGSEA.

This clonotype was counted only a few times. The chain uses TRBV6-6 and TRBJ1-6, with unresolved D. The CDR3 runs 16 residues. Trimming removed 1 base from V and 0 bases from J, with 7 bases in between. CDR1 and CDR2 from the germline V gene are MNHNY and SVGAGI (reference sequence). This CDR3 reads CASSYYQSSYNSPLHF. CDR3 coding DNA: TGTGCCAGCAGTTACTACCAGAGCTCCTATAATTCACCCCTCCACTTT.

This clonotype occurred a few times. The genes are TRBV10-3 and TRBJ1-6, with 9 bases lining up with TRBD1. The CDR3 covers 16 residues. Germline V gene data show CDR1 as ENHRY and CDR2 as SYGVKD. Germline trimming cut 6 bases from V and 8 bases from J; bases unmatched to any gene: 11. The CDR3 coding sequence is TGTGCCATCAGGGAAACAGGGGGCGGCCCTGATTCACCCCTCCACTTT. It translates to CAIRETGGGPDSPLHF.

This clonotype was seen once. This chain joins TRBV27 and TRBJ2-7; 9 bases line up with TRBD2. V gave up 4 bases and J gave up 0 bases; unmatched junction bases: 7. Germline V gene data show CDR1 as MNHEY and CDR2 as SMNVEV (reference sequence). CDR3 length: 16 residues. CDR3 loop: CASSSRGLALSYEQYF. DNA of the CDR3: TGTGCCAGCAGTTCCCGGGGACTAGCTCTCTCCTACGAGCAGTACTTC.

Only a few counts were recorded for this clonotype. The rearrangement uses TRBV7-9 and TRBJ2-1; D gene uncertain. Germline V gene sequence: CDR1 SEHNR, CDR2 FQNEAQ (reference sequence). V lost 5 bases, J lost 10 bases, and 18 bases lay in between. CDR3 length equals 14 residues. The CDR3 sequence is CASSPVAVGREQFF. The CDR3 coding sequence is TGTGCCAGCAGCCCTGTTGCCGTTGGTCGGGAGCAGTTCTTC. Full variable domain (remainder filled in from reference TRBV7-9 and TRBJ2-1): DTGVSQNPRHKITKRGQNVTFRCDPISEHNRLYWYRQTLGQGPEFLTYFQNEAQLEKSRLLSDRFSAERPKGSFSTLEIQRTEQGDSAMYLCASSPVAVGREQFFGPGTRLTVL.

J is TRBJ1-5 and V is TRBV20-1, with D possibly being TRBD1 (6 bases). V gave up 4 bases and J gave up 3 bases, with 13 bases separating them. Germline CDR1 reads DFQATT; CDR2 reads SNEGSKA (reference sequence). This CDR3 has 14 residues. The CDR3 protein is CSATETGYNQPQHF. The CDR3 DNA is TGCAGTGCTACCGAGACAGGATACAATCAGCCCCAGCATTTT.

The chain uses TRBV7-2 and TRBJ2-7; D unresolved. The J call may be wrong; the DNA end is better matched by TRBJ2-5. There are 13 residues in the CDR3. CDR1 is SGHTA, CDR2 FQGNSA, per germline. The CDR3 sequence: CASSSAGRETQYF. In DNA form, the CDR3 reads TGTGCCAGCAGCTCCGCCGGCCGAGAGACCCAGTACTTC.

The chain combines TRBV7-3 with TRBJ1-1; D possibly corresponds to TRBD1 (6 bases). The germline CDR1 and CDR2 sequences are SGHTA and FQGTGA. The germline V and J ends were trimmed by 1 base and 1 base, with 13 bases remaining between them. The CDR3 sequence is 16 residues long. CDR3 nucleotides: TGTGCCAGCAGCTTAAAGGGGGTAGGGGAGAACACTGAAGCTTTCTTT. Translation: CASSLKGVGENTEAFF.

The CDR3 protein is CATRPGATTDTQYF. The CDR3 DNA reads TGTGCCACTCGCCCAGGGGCCACCACAGATACGCAGTATTTT. This sequence joins TRBV10-3 and TRBJ2-3, with D perhaps matching TRBD1 (6 bases). Deletions cut 10 bases from V and 2 bases from J, with 16 bases between. The CDR3 runs 14 residues. Germline values: CDR1 ENHRY, CDR2 SYGVKD.

Here the CDR3 reads CSANRDNQETQFF. The CDR3 DNA sequence: TGCAGTGCAAACCGGGACAACCAGGAGACCCAGTTCTTC. The rearrangement joins TRBV20-1 to TRBJ2-1, with D maybe TRBD1 (6 bases). This CDR3 contains 13 residues. Looked up from germline, CDR1 is DFQATT and CDR2 is SNEGSKA (reference sequence). V lost 6 bases to trimming and J lost 13 bases, with 22 bases between them.

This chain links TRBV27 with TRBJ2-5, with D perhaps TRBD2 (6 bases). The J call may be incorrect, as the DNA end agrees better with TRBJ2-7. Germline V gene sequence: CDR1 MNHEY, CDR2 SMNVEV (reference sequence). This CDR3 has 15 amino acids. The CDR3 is CASSPGYGGTYEQYF. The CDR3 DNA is TGTGCCAGCAGTCCCGGTTACGGCGGGACCTACGAGCAGTACTTC.